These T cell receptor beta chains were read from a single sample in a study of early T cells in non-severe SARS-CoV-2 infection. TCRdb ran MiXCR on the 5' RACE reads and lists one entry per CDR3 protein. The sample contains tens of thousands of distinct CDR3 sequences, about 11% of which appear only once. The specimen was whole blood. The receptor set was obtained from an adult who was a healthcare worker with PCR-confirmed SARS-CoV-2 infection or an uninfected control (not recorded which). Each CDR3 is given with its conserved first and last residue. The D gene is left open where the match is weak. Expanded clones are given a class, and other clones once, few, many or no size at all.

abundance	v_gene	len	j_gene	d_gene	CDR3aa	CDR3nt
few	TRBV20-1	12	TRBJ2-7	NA	CSARDSFYEQYF	TGCAGTGCTCGGGACTCCTTCTACGAGCAGTACTTC
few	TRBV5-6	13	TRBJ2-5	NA	CASSSPGRGTQYF	TGTGCCAGCAGTTCTCCGGGACGTGGGACCCAGTACTTC
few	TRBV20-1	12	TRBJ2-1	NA	CSARRNREEQFF	TGCAGTGCTAGGAGGAACAGGGAGGAGCAGTTCTTC
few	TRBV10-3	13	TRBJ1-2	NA	CAIAGHSESGYTF	TGTGCCATCGCAGGACACTCCGAGTCCGGTTATACCTTC
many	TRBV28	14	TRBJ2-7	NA	CASSLGSFRVEQYF	TGTGCCAGCAGCTTGGGGAGTTTCCGAGTCGAGCAGTACTTC
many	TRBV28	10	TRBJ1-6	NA	CASGTSSLHF	TGTGCCAGCGGGACTTCATCCCTCCACTTT
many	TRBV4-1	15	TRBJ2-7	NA	CASSQSTAGHYEQYF	TGCGCCAGCAGCCAGTCGACGGCGGGCCACTACGAGCAGTACTTC
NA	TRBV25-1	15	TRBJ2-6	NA	CASSGQSSGANVLTF	TGTGCCAGCAGTGGCCAGAGCTCTGGGGCCAACGTCCTGACTTTC
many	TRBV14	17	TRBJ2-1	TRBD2	CASSHLAGGPLYNEQFF	TGTGCCAGCAGCCATCTAGCGGGAGGGCCTTTATACAATGAGCAGTTCTTC
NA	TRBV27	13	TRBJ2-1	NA	CAKRVRSYNEQFF	TGTGCCAAGCGGGTGAGATCCTACAATGAGCAGTTCTTC
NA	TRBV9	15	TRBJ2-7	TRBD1	CASSVRDSFSYEQYF	TGTGCCAGCAGCGTTAGGGACAGTTTCTCCTACGAGCAGTACTTC
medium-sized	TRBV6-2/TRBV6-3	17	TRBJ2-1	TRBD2	CASSRDRDPHTSGSMFF	TGTGCCAGCAGCCGCGACAGGGACCCCCATACTAGCGGGAGTATGTTCTTC